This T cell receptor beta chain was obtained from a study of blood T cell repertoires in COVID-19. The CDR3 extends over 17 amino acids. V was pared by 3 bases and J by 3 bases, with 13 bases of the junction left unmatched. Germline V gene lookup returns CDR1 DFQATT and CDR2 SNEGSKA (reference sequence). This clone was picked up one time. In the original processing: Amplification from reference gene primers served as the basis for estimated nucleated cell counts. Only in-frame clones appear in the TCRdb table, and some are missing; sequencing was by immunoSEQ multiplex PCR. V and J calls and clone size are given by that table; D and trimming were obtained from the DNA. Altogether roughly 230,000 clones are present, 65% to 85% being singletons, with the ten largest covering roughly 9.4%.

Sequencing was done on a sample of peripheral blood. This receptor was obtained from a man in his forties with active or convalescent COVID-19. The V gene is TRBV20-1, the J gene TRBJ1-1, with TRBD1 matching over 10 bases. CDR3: CSASSPGTGVVDTEAFF. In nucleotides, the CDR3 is TGCAGTGCTAGTAGCCCCGGGACAGGGGTTGTGGACACTGAAGCTTTCTTT.